This T cell receptor (beta chain) was sequenced for a study of blood T cell repertoires in COVID-19. Study context: The United States, Italy and Spain were the sources of the acute and convalescent COVID-19 samples. Sources were T cells, B-cell-depleted T cells, or PBMCs; the material itself was cDNA or gDNA.

Seattle's cohort entered during active infection and was followed longitudinally. In regard to this clone: The same CDR3 arises from other DNA sequences in this sample as well.

Clones were read by immunoSEQ multiplex PCR, and TCRdb kept only the in-frame ones, dropping some. The sample carries 400,000 or so clones, approximately 91% recorded once. V was clipped by 4 bases and J by 1 base, with 4 bases between them. Germline V gene lookup returns CDR1 MDHEN and CDR2 SYDVKM. The CDR3 spans 12 residues. Source material: peripheral blood. The clonotype originates from a woman between 40 and 50 years old with COVID-19, enrolled during active disease. The V gene is TRBV28, the J gene TRBJ1-1; D is undetermined. As DNA, the CDR3 is TGTGCCAGCAGTTCCGGGAACACTGAAGCTTTCTTT. This gives the protein CASSSGNTEAFF.